This T cell receptor (beta chain) came from a study of blood T cells in healthy people across ages. Overall study: For every two T cells, template switching captured about one barcoded beta molecule. Study-level points and caveats: Both higher diversity and more naive CD4+ cells marked long-lived donors when set against aged donors. The study found TCR beta diversity correlated strongly with naive T cell percentage.

Using a J-beta primer mix together with a sample-barcoded 5' primer, a second PCR was run for about 7 to 12 cycles. Each cDNA was tagged by a template-switch adaptor containing 12 random nucleotides. TCRdb re-analysed the 5' RACE reads in MiXCR, keeping a single row per CDR3 protein. Among hundreds of thousands of distinct CDR3 sequences listed, about 40% were seen once. This clonotype was counted only a few times. Its target is not known. This sequence originates from a woman aged 55-70 years in good health. Material: blood.

The CDR3 here is CASSRTSGHEQFF. The CDR3 region has the DNA TGTGCCAGCAGTAGGACTAGCGGGCATGAGCAGTTCTTC. The chain employs TRBV6-6 and TRBJ2-1; TRBD2 aligns across 11 bases. The CDR3 has 13 residues. Germline V gives CDR1 MNHNY, CDR2 SVGAGI (reference sequence). With V trimmed by 5 bases and J by 8 bases, 2 bases remained unmatched.